This TCR beta chain was sequenced in a study of blood T cell repertoires in COVID-19. How the authors handled the data: Researchers report that nucleated cell counts were estimated from reference gene primer amplification. Sequenced by immunoSEQ multiplex PCR; TCRdb stores in-frame clones only, minus some. The DNA was the basis for D and trimming; V, J and clone size are from that table. The data contain approximately 200,000 clones, roughly 85% of them singletons. The receptor was derived from a man in his sixties with acute or convalescent COVID-19. Sequenced sample: peripheral blood.

This CDR3 reads CASSQSPVRGAAQYF. The CDR3 DNA sequence: TGTGCCAGCAGCCAATCCCCCGTCCGTGGAGCGGCCCAGTACTTC. The J gene is TRBJ2-5, the V gene TRBV3-1 (or the pseudogene TRBV3-2); D is perhaps TRBD2 (5 bases). Germline assignment: CDR1 LGHDT and CDR2 YNNKEL (reference sequence). The CDR3 totals 15 residues. V dropped 2 bases and J dropped 9 bases, with 19 bases sitting between them.